This T cell receptor beta chain derives from a study of T cell repertoires in cytomegalovirus infection (dated by TCRdb to about 2019). Background on the whole study: The peptide stimulations were aimed at well-studied HLA-B-restricted epitopes as well as recently identified HLA-C-restricted CMV epitopes, whose presentation resists viral immunomodulation. The HLA type of each donor mattered for the analysis, because public TCR beta signatures pointed to carriage of CMV infection along with the matching HLA type.

The reads were generated on an Illumina HiSeq 1500. TCRdb passed the public sequencing reads through fastp at Q25 and MiXCR, retaining productive beta sequences. CDR3 protein sequences are deduplicated, and each keeps its most common genes and DNA. This sample gives 450,000 to 550,000 distinct CDR3 sequences in total; about 39% of them show up just once. The leading ten clones occupy just under 45% of the sample. This sample's treatment or condition label indicates: in vitro stimulation with specific CMV peptide epitopes to enrich CMV-specific T cells. The full study reports these points: The ex vivo response was dominated by HLA-C-restricted CMV-specific TCR beta clonotypes, and the single most frequent clonotype in two of eight donors was supplied by these HLA-C-restricted clonotypes. In both this cohort and an independent cohort of several hundred donors, the cumulative frequency of public TCR beta family members distinguished carriers of CMV infection plus the relevant HLA type.

A note on this clonotype: This receptor's antigen is unknown. No much larger clone is present one base from it, and per-base qualities are unavailable.

The sequencing here drew on cultured PBMCs, taken from culture after CMV antigen stimulation. This receptor was obtained from a human donor in good health (CMV status not recorded). Some clones in this sample may be carry-over from other donors' samples.

The CDR3 region reads CASSLRTAPNEQFF. The DNA sequence follows: TGTGCCAGCAGCCTCAGGACAGCGCCAAATGAGCAGTTCTTC. The chain was built from TRBV7-8 and TRBJ2-1; 6 matching bases give a weak D call of TRBD1. CDR1 and CDR2 are drawn from the germline V gene: SGHVS, FQNEAQ. V was cut back by 5 bases and J by 7 bases, leaving a gap of 15 bases between them. The CDR3 contains 14 residues, cysteine and phenylalanine counted. Only the CDR3 DNA stays, 42 bases, in frame from base 1.